The sequence of this T cell receptor (beta chain) was determined in a study of cytomegalovirus exposure and HLA in healthy donors. PCR involved 60 Vbeta and 13 Jbeta primers. The assay was immunoSEQ multiplex PCR, and TCRdb's table has in-frame clones only and misses some. The sample holds roughly 110,000 clones, approximately 74% seen once. Study observations and caveats: In an earlier analysis, in 620 or so donors, most V segments appeared productive either ~87% or ~30% of the time. Clonal expansion was found to be greater in HLA-associated TCR beta chains than in equally common others in a later analysis.

With respect to this clone: The antigen remains unidentified.

This TCR was sampled from a woman between 40 and 50 years old in good health and CMV-seropositive. The sample taken for sequencing was PBMCs.

The CDR3 reads CASSYPAAPNTEAFF. The CDR3 DNA reads TGTGCCAGCAGTTACCCTGCAGCGCCTAACACTGAAGCTTTCTTT. The chain couples TRBV6-5 to TRBJ1-1; D is unresolved. The CDR3 totals 15 residues. Trimming removed 2 bases at V and 2 bases at J, with 12 bases between. CDR1 and CDR2 (germline): MNHEY, SVGAGI.